This T cell receptor (beta chain) was recorded in a study of T cell repertoires in cytomegalovirus infection. Across the study: Public signatures in TCR beta pointed to CMV infection and matching HLA type.

The CDR3 consists of 14 residues. Looked up from germline, CDR1 is SNHLY and CDR2 is FYNNEI. Trimming cost V 10 bases and J 0 bases, with 15 bases left between them. TCRdb analysed the reads with MiXCR anew, one entry per CDR3 protein. The data show more than 400,000 distinct CDR3 sequences, with more than 25% seen just once and roughly 13% held by the top ten. The sequence was obtained from a human donor in good health (CMV status not recorded). Some clones in this sample may be carry-over from other donors' samples. V gene TRBV2 combines with J gene TRBJ1-1, with D possibly TRBD1 on 6 matching bases. Sequencing was performed on PBMCs. CDR3 sequence reads: CATQGLRVNTEAFF. CDR3 in DNA: TGTGCCACCCAGGGGCTTCGGGTGAACACTGAAGCTTTCTTT.